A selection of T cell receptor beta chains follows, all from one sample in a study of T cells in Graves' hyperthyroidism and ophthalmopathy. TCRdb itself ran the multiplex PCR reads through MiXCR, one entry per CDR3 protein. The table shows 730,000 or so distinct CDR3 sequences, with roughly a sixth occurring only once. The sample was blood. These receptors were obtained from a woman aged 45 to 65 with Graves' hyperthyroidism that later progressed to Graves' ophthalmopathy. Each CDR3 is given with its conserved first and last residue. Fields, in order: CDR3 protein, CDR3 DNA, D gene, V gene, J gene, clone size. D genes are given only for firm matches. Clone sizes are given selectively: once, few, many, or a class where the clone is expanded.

CDSSQAKLKLFF	TGTGACAGCAGCCAAGCGAAACTAAAACTGTTTTTT	.	TRBV3-1	TRBJ1-4	.
CASSYTHVRGRSTDTQYF	TGTGCCAGCAGTTACACGCACGTGCGGGGGAGGAGCACAGATACGCAGTATTTT	TRBD2	TRBV6-2/TRBV6-3	TRBJ2-3	few
CASSSPGQGTDTQYF	TGCGCCAGCAGCTCGCCTGGGCAGGGCACAGATACGCAGTATTTT	.	TRBV5-1	TRBJ2-3	.
CASSQEVYGYTF	TGTGCCAGCAGCCAAGAGGTCTATGGCTACACCTTC	.	TRBV3-1	TRBJ1-2	many
CASSYTQGYYGYTF	TGTGCCAGCAGTTACACACAGGGATACTATGGCTACACCTTC	.	TRBV6-5	TRBJ1-2	few
CASTQGGQAGELFF	TGTGCCAGCACTCAGGGGGGCCAGGCCGGGGAGCTGTTTTTT	.	TRBV9	TRBJ2-2	.
CSVRTDNYGYTF	TGCAGCGTGAGGACAGACAACTATGGCTACACCTTC	.	TRBV29-1	TRBJ1-2	.
CASRQVANYGYTF	TGTGCCAGCAGACAGGTAGCTAACTATGGCTACACCTTC	.	TRBV12-3/TRBV12-4	TRBJ1-2	many
CASSPARNTDTQYF	TGTGCCAGCTCACCTGCGAGGAACACAGATACGCAGTATTTT	.	TRBV18	TRBJ2-3	few
CASSRRQGFEQYF	TGTGCCAGCAGTAGGAGACAGGGCTTCGAGCAGTACTTC	TRBD1	TRBV12-3/TRBV12-4	TRBJ2-7	many
CASSPLFTDTQYF	TGTGCCAGCAGCCCGTTATTTACAGATACGCAGTATTTT	.	TRBV7-9	TRBJ2-3	few
CASSLAQANTEAFF	TGTGCCAGCAGCTTGGCCCAGGCGAACACTGAAGCTTTCTTT	.	TRBV7-9	TRBJ1-1	many
CASSREGGVGQPQHF	TGTGCCAGCAGCCGCGAGGGGGGAGTGGGCCAGCCCCAGCATTTT	.	TRBV12-3/TRBV12-4	TRBJ1-5	.
CASSQEAGGRTEAFF	TGCGCCAGCAGCCAAGAGGCAGGGGGCCGCACTGAAGCTTTCTTT	TRBD1	TRBV4-1	TRBJ1-1	few
CASSQGQGARDTEAFF	TGCGCCAGCAGCCAAGGGCAGGGGGCAAGGGACACTGAAGCTTTCTTT	TRBD1	TRBV4-1	TRBJ1-1	.
CASSLGADRGPGQPQHF	TGTGCCAGCAGTTTAGGGGCCGACAGGGGGCCGGGGCAGCCCCAGCATTTT	TRBD1	TRBV12-3/TRBV12-4	TRBJ1-5	few
CASSLVGGGTQYF	TGTGCCAGCAGCTTAGTTGGAGGGGGTACGCAGTATTTT	.	TRBV11-3	TRBJ2-3	many
CASRYGVRDTEAFF	TGTGCCAGTCGATATGGGGTCAGGGACACTGAAGCTTTCTTT	.	TRBV6-1	TRBJ1-1	few
CSAVNREPNYGYTF	TGCAGTGCCGTCAACCGGGAGCCAAACTATGGCTACACCTTC	.	TRBV20-1	TRBJ1-2	.
CASSYSSRVYNSPLHF	TGTGCCAGCAGTTACTCTAGCAGGGTGTATAATTCACCCCTCCACTTT	.	TRBV6-5	TRBJ1-6	.
CASSLGDFQNTEAFF	TGTGCCAGCAGCTTAGGGGACTTCCAGAACACTGAAGCTTTCTTT	.	TRBV7-9	TRBJ1-1	few
CASSMEGERGLGYTF	TGTGCCAGTAGTATGGAGGGGGAAAGGGGCCTCGGCTACACCTTC	.	TRBV19	TRBJ1-2	.
CASSSGESIQYF	TGTGCCAGCAGTTCCGGGGAGAGCATTCAGTACTTC	.	TRBV6-5	TRBJ2-4	.
CASSPTGKGFRTEAFF	TGTGCCAGCTCACCTACTGGGAAAGGTTTCCGCACTGAAGCTTTCTTT	.	TRBV18	TRBJ1-1	.
CASSWGQGTTEAFF	TGCGCCAGCAGCTGGGGCCAAGGGACCACTGAAGCTTTCTTT	.	TRBV5-1	TRBJ1-1	many
CASSARDPNEQFF	TGTGCCAGCAGTGCCAGGGATCCCAATGAGCAGTTCTTC	.	TRBV6-1	TRBJ2-1	many
CASSYSPGHGGYTF	TGTGCCAGCAGTTACTCCCCGGGGCATGGTGGCTACACCTTC	.	TRBV6-5	TRBJ1-2	.
CASTAKIGSTDTQYF	TGTGCCAGCACCGCCAAGATTGGTAGCACAGATACGCAGTATTTT	.	TRBV3-1	TRBJ2-3	.
CASSRTENSPLHF	TGCGCCAGCAGTCGGACTGAGAATTCACCCCTCCACTTT	.	TRBV5-1	TRBJ1-6	few
CASSSGMQTGGTQYF	TGTGCCAGCAGTTCCGGAATGCAAACGGGGGGGACCCAGTACTTC	TRBD2	TRBV28	TRBJ2-5	.
CASSRQGVETQYF	TGTGCCAGCAGCAGACAGGGTGTGGAGACCCAGTACTTC	TRBD1	TRBV11-3	TRBJ2-5	many
CSASNRGRIGELFF	TGCAGTGCTAGTAACAGGGGGCGCATCGGGGAGCTGTTTTTT	TRBD1	TRBV20-1	TRBJ2-2	.
CASSLSGGGEGQPQHF	TGCGCCAGCAGCTTGTCCGGCGGGGGGGAAGGTCAGCCCCAGCATTTT	.	TRBV5-1	TRBJ1-5	many
CASSYRQVSNQPQHF	TGTGCCAGCAGTTATCGACAGGTTAGCAATCAGCCCCAGCATTTT	.	TRBV6-2/TRBV6-3	TRBJ1-5	.
CASSYEGQPNYGYTF	TGTGCCAGCAGTTACGAAGGACAGCCTAACTATGGCTACACCTTC	.	TRBV6-6	TRBJ1-2	few
CASSRTRDEIYEQYF	TGTGCCAGCAGTCGCACCCGGGACGAGATTTACGAGCAGTACTTC	.	TRBV9	TRBJ2-7	.
CASSALAGGRNEQFF	TGTGCCAGCAGTGCCCTAGCGGGGGGCCGCAATGAGCAGTTCTTC	TRBD2	TRBV6-1	TRBJ2-1	few
CSARDRVNYNEQFF	TGCAGTGCTAGAGACAGGGTAAATTACAATGAGCAGTTCTTC	.	TRBV20-1	TRBJ2-1	many
CASCTLLGNTEAFF	TGTGCCAGCTGTACCCTATTAGGGAACACTGAAGCTTTCTTT	.	TRBV27	TRBJ1-1	few
CASRATGTGPTGELFF	TGTGCCAGCAGGGCTACCGGGACAGGGCCAACCGGGGAGCTGTTTTTT	TRBD1	TRBV6-1	TRBJ2-2	.
CASSSNTGHRILYEQYF	TGTGCCAGCAGCTCGAACACGGGACACCGAATCCTCTACGAGCAGTACTTC	.	TRBV3-1	TRBJ2-7	.
CASRTPDWDVTEAFF	TGTGCCAGCAGAACCCCAGATTGGGACGTCACTGAAGCTTTCTTT	.	TRBV7-9	TRBJ1-1	.
CASRGGLLPVETQYF	TGTGCCAGCAGAGGTGGGCTCTTACCCGTGGAGACCCAGTACTTC	.	TRBV6-1	TRBJ2-5	many
CSASSGTSGLPYEQYF	TGCAGTGCTAGCTCCGGGACTAGCGGGCTCCCCTACGAGCAGTACTTC	TRBD2	TRBV20-1	TRBJ2-7	.
CASSLTPTGAGNTIYF	TGCGCCAGCAGCTTGACCCCGACAGGGGCTGGAAACACCATATATTTT	TRBD1	TRBV5-1	TRBJ1-3	few
CACPRVEGNTEAFF	TGTGCCTGCCCCCGCGTTGAAGGGAATACTGAAGCTTTCTTT	.	TRBV7-9	TRBJ1-1	.
CASSESDRRQPQHF	TGTGCCAGCAGTGAGTCGGACAGGCGCCAGCCCCAGCATTTT	TRBD1	TRBV6-1	TRBJ1-5	few
CASSQPGQLEAFF	TGTGCCAGCAGCCAGCCCGGGCAACTTGAAGCTTTCTTT	.	TRBV7-9	TRBJ1-1	few
CASRSTGVEEQYF	TGTGCCAGCAGGTCGACAGGGGTGGAGGAGCAGTACTTC	TRBD1	TRBV11-2	TRBJ2-7	many
CASSLESGVPEAFF	TGCGCCAGCAGCTTGGAGTCAGGGGTCCCGGAAGCTTTCTTT	.	TRBV5-1	TRBJ1-1	.
CASSFGTGDDEQYF	TGTGCCAGCAGCTTCGGGACAGGGGATGACGAGCAGTACTTC	TRBD1	TRBV7-2	TRBJ2-7	.
CSARDPNAGFYNEQFF	TGCAGTGCTAGAGACCCAAACGCGGGGTTCTACAATGAGCAGTTCTTC	.	TRBV20-1	TRBJ2-1	.
CATSRRGIYGYTF	TGTGCCACCAGCAGAAGGGGAATCTATGGCTACACCTTC	.	TRBV15	TRBJ1-2	.
CASSPETYEQYF	TGTGCCAGCTCACCAGAGACCTACGAGCAGTACTTC	.	TRBV18	TRBJ2-7	few
CASKGTSGIQETQYF	TGTGCCAGCAAGGGGACTAGCGGAATCCAAGAGACCCAGTACTTC	TRBD2	TRBV27	TRBJ2-5	.
CSVALGQFANTGELFF	TGCAGCGTTGCCCTCGGACAGTTCGCGAACACCGGGGAGCTGTTTTTT	.	TRBV29-1	TRBJ2-2	many
CASSLDGNVGNTIYF	TGTGCCAGCAGCTTAGACGGGAACGTCGGAAACACCATATATTTT	.	TRBV13	TRBJ1-3	many
CASSLAGNYYGYTF	TGTGCCAGCAGCTTAGCTGGGAACTACTATGGCTACACCTTC	.	TRBV11-1	TRBJ1-2	.
CASSLAQGSTDTQYF	TGTGCCAGCAGTTTAGCGCAGGGGAGCACAGATACGCAGTATTTT	.	TRBV12-3/TRBV12-4	TRBJ2-3	few
CASKTGGKGMDTQYF	TGTGCCAGCAAGACAGGGGGTAAGGGGATGGATACGCAGTATTTT	TRBD1	TRBV3-1	TRBJ2-3	many